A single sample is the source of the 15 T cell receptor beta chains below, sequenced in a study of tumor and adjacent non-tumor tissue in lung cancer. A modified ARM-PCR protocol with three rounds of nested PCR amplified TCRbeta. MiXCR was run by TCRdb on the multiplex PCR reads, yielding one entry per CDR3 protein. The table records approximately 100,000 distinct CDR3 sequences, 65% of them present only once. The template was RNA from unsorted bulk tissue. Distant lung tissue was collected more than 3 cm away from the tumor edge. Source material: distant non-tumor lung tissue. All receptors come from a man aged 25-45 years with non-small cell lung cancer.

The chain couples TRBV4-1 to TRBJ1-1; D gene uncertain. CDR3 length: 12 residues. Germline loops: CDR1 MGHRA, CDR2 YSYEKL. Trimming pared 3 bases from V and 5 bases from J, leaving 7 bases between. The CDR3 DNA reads TGCGCCAGCAGCCATGGAGTAACTGAAGCTTTCTTT. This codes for CASSHGVTEAFF.

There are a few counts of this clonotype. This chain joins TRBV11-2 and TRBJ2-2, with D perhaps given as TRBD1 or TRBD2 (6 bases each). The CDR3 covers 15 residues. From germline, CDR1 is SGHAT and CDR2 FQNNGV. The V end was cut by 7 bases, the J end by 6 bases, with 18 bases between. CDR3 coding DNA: TGTGCCAGCACCGTAATCCTGGGGGGCGCCGGGGAGCTGTTTTTT. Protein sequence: CASTVILGGAGELFF.

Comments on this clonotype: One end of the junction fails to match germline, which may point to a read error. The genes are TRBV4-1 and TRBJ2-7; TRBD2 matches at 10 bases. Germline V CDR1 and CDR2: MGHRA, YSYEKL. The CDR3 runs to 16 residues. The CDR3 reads CASSQDEAGGTHEQCF. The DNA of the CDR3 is TGCGCCAGCAGCCAAGATGAAGCGGGGGGGACCCACGAGCAGTGCTTC.

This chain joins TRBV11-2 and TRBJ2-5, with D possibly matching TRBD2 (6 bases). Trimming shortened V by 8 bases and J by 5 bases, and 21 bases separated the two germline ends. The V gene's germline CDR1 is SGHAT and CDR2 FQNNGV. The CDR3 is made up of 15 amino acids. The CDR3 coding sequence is TGTGCCAGCCGCTCGGGCGGGACCCTTATGGAGACCCAGTACTTC. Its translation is CASRSGGTLMETQYF.

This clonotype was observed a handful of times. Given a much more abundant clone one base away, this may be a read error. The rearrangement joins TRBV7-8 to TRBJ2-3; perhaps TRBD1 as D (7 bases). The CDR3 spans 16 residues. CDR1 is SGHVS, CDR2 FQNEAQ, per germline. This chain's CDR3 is CVSSLSGGSGTDTQYF. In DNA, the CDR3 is TGTGTCAGCAGCTTATCAGGGGGGTCGGGCACAGATACGCAGTATTTT. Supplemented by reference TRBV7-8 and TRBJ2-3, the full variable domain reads GAGVSQSPRYKVAKRGQDVALRCDPISGHVSLFWYQQALGQGPEFLTYFQNEAQLDKSGLPSDRFFAERPEGSVSTLKIQRTQQEDSAVYLCVSSLSGGSGTDTQYFGPGTRLTVL.

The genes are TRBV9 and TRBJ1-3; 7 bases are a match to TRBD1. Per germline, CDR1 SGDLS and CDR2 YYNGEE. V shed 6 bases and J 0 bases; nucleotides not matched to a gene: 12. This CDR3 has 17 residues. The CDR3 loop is CASITTGDSISGNTIYF. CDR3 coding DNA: TGTGCCAGCATCACCACAGGGGACTCGATCTCTGGAAACACCATATATTTT.

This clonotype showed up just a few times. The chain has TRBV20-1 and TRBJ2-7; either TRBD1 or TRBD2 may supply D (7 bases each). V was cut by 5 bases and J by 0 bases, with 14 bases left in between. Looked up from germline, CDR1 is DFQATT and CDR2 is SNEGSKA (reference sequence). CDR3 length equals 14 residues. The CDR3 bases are TGCAGTGCTGGGGGGGGACAGAGCTCCTACGAGCAGTACTTC. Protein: CSAGGGQSSYEQYF.

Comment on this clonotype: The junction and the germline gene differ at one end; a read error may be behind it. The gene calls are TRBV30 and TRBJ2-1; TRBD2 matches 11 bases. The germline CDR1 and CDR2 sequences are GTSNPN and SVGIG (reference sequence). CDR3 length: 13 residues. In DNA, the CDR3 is TGTCCCTGGAGTATAGCGGGAGGGAGCGAGCAGTTCTTC. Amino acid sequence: CPWSIAGGSEQFF.

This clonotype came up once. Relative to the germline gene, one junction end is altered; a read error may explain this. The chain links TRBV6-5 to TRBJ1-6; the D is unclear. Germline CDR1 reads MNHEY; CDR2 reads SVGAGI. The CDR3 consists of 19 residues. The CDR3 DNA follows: TGTGCCAGAAGTTATAATAGCCCGACCAGGAGCTCCTATAATTCACCCCTCCACTTT. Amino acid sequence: CARSYNSPTRSSYNSPLHF.

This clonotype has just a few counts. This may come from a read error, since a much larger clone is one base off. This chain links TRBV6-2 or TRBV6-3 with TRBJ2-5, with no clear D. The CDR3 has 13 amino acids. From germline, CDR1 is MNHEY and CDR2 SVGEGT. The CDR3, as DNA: TGTACCAGCAGTTACGTAAAACAAGAGACCCAGTACTTC. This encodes CTSSYVKQETQYF.

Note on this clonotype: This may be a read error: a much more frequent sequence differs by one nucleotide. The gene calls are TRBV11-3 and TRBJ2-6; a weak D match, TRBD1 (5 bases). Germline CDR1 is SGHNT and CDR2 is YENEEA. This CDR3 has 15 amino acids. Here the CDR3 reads CASSHSRSGANVQTF. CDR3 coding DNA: TGTGCCAGCAGCCACAGCCGCTCTGGGGCCAACGTCCAGACTTTC.

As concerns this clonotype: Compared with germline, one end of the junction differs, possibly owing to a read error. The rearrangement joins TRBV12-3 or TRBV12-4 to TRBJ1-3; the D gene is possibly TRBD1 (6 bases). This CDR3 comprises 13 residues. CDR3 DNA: TGTGCCAGCAGTCAGACCAGGGGAAACATCATATATTTT. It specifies CASSQTRGNIIYF.

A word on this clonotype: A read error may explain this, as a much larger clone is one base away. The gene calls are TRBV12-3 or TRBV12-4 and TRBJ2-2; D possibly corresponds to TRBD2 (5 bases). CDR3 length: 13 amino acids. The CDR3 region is CASSLANTGDLFF. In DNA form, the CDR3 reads TGTGCCAGCAGTTTAGCGAACACCGGGGATCTGTTTTTT.

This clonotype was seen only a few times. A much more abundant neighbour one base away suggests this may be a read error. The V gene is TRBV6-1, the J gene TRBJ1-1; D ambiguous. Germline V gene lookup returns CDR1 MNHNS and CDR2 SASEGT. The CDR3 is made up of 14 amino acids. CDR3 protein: CASGDGPDEAEAFF. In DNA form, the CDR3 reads TGTGCCAGCGGTGACGGACCCGATGAGGCTGAAGCTTTCTTT.

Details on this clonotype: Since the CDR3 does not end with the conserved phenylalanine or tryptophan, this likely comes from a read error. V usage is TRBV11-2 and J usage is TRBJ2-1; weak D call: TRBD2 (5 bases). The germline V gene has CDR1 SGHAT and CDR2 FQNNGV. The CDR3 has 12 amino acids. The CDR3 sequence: CASSGWTNAQFL. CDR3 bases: TGTGCGAGCAGCGGATGGACCAATGCGCAGTTCTTA.